This T cell receptor beta chain was captured in a study of cytomegalovirus exposure and HLA in healthy donors. V was pared by 0 bases and J by 6 bases, with 0 bases of the junction left unmatched. Looked up from germline, CDR1 is SGHTA and CDR2 is FQGNSA. This CDR3 spans 13 amino acids. Researchers ran the PCR with 60 Vbeta and 13 Jbeta primers. The data were produced by immunoSEQ multiplex PCR, yet TCRdb's version contains in-frame clones alone and is incomplete. Altogether some 150,000 clones are present, 80% to 90% being singletons, with the ten largest covering roughly 0.69%. Sequenced: PBMCs. The clonotype originates from a woman younger than 30 in good health and CMV-seronegative. The gene calls are TRBV7-2 and TRBJ2-7, with 9 bases aligning to TRBD2. CDR3 loop: CASSLARGGEQYF. CDR3 bases: TGTGCCAGCAGCTTAGCGCGGGGGGGCGAGCAGTACTTC.